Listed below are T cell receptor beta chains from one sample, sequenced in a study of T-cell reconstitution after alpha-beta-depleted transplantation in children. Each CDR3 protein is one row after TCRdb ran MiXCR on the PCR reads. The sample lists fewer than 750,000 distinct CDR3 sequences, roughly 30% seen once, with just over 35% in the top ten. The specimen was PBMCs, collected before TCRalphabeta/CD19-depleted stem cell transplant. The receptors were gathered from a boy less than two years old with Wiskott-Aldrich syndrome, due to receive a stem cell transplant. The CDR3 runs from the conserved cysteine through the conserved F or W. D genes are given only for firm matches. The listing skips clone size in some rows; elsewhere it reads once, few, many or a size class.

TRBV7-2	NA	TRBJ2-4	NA	CASSLALGRKNIQYF	TGTGCCAGCAGCTTAGCGCTTGGGAGAAAAAACATTCAGTACTTC
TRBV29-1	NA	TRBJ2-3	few	CSAPDLTDTQYF	TGCAGCGCCCCGGACCTCACAGATACGCAGTATTTT
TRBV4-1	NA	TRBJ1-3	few	CASSQAGTYGNTIYF	TGCGCCAGCAGCCAAGCTGGGACATATGGAAACACCATATATTTT
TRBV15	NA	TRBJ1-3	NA	CATSRDSPGTGLSGNTIYF	TGTGCCACCAGCAGAGATTCCCCAGGAACAGGCCTCTCTGGAAACACCATATATTTT
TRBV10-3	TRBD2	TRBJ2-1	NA	CAISESTSGRVGYNEQFF	TGTGCCATCAGTGAGTCCACTAGCGGGAGAGTGGGCTACAATGAGCAGTTCTTC
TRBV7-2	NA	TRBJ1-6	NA	CASSLDGHSPLHF	TGTGCCAGCAGCCTTGACGGGCATTCACCCCTCCACTTT
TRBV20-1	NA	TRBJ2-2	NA	CSAYLALGAGELFF	TGCAGTGCTTATCTCGCGTTAGGGGCCGGGGAGCTGTTTTTT
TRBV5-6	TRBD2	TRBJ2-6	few	CASSLGLSGSIGANVLTF	TGTGCCAGCAGCTTGGGCCTTAGCGGGAGCATTGGGGCCAACGTCCTGACTTTC
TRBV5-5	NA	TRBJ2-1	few	CASSVQVSAEQFF	TGTGCCAGCAGCGTTCAGGTTTCCGCTGAGCAGTTCTTC
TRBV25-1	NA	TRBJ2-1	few	CASSELVGNEQFF	TGTGCCAGCAGTGAGCTAGTAGGCAATGAGCAGTTCTTC
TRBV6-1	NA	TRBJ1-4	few	CASSARQATNEKLFF	TGTGCCAGCAGTGCTAGACAGGCAACTAATGAAAAACTGTTTTTT
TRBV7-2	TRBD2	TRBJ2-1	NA	CASSLARSTSERHNEQFF	TGTGCCAGCAGCTTAGCGCGATCGACTAGCGAGAGACACAATGAGCAGTTCTTC
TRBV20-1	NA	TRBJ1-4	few	CSARVLQREQKLFF	TGCAGTGCTAGAGTCCTCCAACGGGAACAAAAACTGTTTTTT
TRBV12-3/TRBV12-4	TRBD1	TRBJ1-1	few	CASSFDRGSSTEAFF	TGTGCCAGCAGTTTTGACAGGGGTTCGAGCACTGAAGCTTTCTTT
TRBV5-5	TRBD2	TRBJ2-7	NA	CASRHGTSGGPYEQYF	TGTGCCAGCAGACACGGGACTAGCGGGGGGCCCTACGAGCAGTACTTC
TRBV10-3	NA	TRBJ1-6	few	CAISEALDSPLHF	TGTGCCATCAGTGAGGCCTTGGATTCACCCCTCCACTTT
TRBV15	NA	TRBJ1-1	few	CATSRDRTNTEAFF	TGTGCCACCAGCAGAGATAGGACGAACACTGAAGCTTTCTTT
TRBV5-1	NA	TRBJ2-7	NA	CASSLTETYTYEQYF	TGCGCCAGCAGCCTGACAGAAACCTATACCTACGAGCAGTACTTC
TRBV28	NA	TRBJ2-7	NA	CASGVLIGTLYEQYF	TGTGCCAGCGGTGTCCTTATCGGGACACTCTACGAGCAGTACTTC
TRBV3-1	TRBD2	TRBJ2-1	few	CASSQGAGGEQFF	TGTGCCAGCAGCCAAGGAGCGGGGGGTGAGCAGTTCTTC
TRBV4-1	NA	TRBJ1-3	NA	CASSQDKTNSGNTIYF	TGCGCCAGCAGCCAAGATAAAACAAACTCTGGAAACACCATATATTTT
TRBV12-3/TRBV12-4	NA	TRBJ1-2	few	CASSLRRTPNYGYTF	TGTGCCAGCAGTTTGAGAAGGACACCTAACTATGGCTACACCTTC
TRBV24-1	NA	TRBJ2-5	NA	CATSDSGTVRETQYF	TGTGCCACCAGTGACTCCGGGACGGTTCGGGAGACCCAGTACTTC
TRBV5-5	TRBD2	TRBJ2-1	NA	CASSPIPVAGGNEQFF	TGTGCCAGCAGCCCAATCCCTGTAGCGGGAGGCAATGAGCAGTTCTTC
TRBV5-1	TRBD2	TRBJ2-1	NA	CASSLDSGSSYNEQFF	TGCGCCAGCAGCTTGGATAGCGGGAGCTCCTACAATGAGCAGTTCTTC
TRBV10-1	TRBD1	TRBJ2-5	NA	CASTDRDGQETQYF	TGCGCCAGCACTGACAGGGATGGGCAAGAGACCCAGTACTTC